This T cell receptor (beta chain) was sequenced in a study of Ad26.COV2.S vaccination and SARS-CoV-2 variants (TCRdb year 2021). Context from the whole study: Donors in the vaccine arm were drawn from COV1001, a phase I-IIa trial of Ad26.COV2.S in healthy adults that was multicentre, randomized, double-blind and placebo-controlled. The TCR-sequenced set comprised around 30 samples: some 20 Ad26.COV2.S vaccine recipients, 5 placebo recipients and 8 SARS-CoV-2 convalescent individuals. Dosing of Ad26.COV2.S was intramuscular, at either 5x10^10 or 1x10^11 viral particles, delivered as one shot or as two shots spaced 56 days apart. Trial participants were randomized into five groups of five: low-dose or high-dose Ad26.COV2.S given once or twice, or placebo on both occasions. Investigators did not know the trial group allocation while performing experiments and assessing outcomes. Sequencing of the TCRbeta repertoire served to evaluate the specificity and breadth of SARS-CoV-2-reactive T cell receptors following Ad26.COV2.S vaccination. What the research found in general, with its limitations: After vaccination, spike-specific CD8+ and CD4+ T cell responses were reported to show substantial breadth. Comparable non-spike TCR breadth was observed between vaccine and placebo recipients, consistent with only spike being contained in the vaccine. The authors noted that total T cell responses may have been underestimated by the TCR breadth and depth analyses. Spike-specific TCR breadth was higher in Ad26.COV2.S recipients than in placebo recipients (P = 0.0014). Comparing responses between vaccine doses or regimens was not something the study was powered to do.

The sample's treatment or condition, from its label and the paper: over 15 received Ad26.COV2.S at low or high dose, single or two shots; 5 received placebo; per-sample allocation not given. For vaccine and placebo recipients, the sequenced repertoires came from samples collected on day 63 after the first injection. In Cohort 1b, about 25 adults aged 18-55 years were enrolled at a single site in Boston, USA, between 29 July and 7 August 2020. Ad26.COV2.S was a replication-incompetent adenovirus type 26 vector expressing a prefusion-stabilized SARS-CoV-2 spike protein from the original Wuhan strain. TCRbeta CDR3 regions were sequenced with the immunoSEQ Assay. After extraction, genomic DNA underwent amplification by bias-controlled multiplex PCR, followed by high-throughput sequencing. Per the original workflow: Collapsing and filtering of sequences were performed to quantify the absolute abundance of each unique TCRbeta CDR3 region. T cell fraction was estimated by normalizing TCRbeta template counts to usable DNA, which was measured by amplifying reference genes present in all nucleated cells. Repertoire TCRs were annotated as SARS-CoV-2-specific by exact matching of V gene, CDR3 amino acid sequence and J gene to a known reactive TCR set. MIRA supplied the reference SARS-CoV-2 TCR set, which was filtered for enrichment in COVID-19-positive ImmuneCODE repertoires so that public or cross-reactive TCRs were removed. Using the MIRA antigens, annotated TCRs were further analysed by specific ORF or by position within an ORF. Breadth was defined as annotated unique rearrangements over total unique productive rearrangements; depth was the summed frequency of those rearrangements. Two-sided Wilcoxon rank-sum tests were applied when comparing TCR breadth between groups. Entries here come from immuneACCESS through TCRdb and include only in-frame sequences with V and J called. Some clones fail to appear in such tables; in the studies checked, an unresolved V gene covers under half of the shortfall, and the cause of the remainder is unknown. V and J calls and clone size are as listed in that table; D and trimming were resolved from the DNA. This sample gives about 350,000 clones in total; roughly 84% of them show up just once. Around 3.6% of the sample is in the top ten clones.

V trim: 4 bases; J trim: 4 bases; unmatched bases: 14. Its CDR3 holds 17 amino acids, cysteine through phenylalanine. CDR3 DNA only is kept here, 51 bases in frame from base 1. CDR1 and CDR2, looked up from the germline V gene (reference sequence), are LNHDA and SQIVND. As regards this clone: This receptor's antigen is unknown. Base qualities are not at hand, and no much larger clone is one base apart.

This clonotype was sampled from a person aged 18-60 years who received the Ad26.COV2.S COVID-19 vaccine or a placebo. The sample in question was peripheral blood, obtained in a trial of Ad26.COV2.S vaccine versus placebo. The rearrangement joined TRBV19 to TRBJ1-1, and TRBD1 matches 8 of the central bases. The nucleotide sequence is TGTGCCAGTAGTAAAGGACAGGGTTTAGGAGTCCGCACTGAAGCTTTCTTT. Translated, it reads CASSKGQGLGVRTEAFF.